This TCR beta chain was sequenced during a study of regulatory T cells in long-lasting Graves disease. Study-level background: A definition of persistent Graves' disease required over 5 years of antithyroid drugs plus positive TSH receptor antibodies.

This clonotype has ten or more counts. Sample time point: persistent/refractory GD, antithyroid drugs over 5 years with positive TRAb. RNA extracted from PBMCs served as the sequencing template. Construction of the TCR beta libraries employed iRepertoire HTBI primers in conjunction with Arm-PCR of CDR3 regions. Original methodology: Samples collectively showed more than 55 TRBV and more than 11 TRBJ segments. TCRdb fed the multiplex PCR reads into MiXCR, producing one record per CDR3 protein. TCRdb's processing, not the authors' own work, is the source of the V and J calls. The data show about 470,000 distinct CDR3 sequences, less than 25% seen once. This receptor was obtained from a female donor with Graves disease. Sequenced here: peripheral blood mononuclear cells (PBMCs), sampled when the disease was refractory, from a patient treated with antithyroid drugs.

The CDR3 loop is CASSSDREEQYF. CDR3 bases: TGTGCCAGCAGTTCCGACAGGGAAGAGCAGTACTTC. The genes are TRBV6-2 or TRBV6-3 and TRBJ2-7, with TRBD1 identical over 7 bases. CDR3 length: 12 amino acids. V shed 4 bases and J 7 bases; nucleotides not matched to a gene: 4. Germline assignment: CDR1 MNHEY and CDR2 SVGEGT.